These 2 T cell receptor beta chains came from one sample sequenced in a study of T-cell memory formation after mild COVID-19. MiXCR, applied by TCRdb to the 5' RACE reads, yields one record per CDR3 protein. The sample contains approximately 210,000 distinct CDR3 sequences, roughly 10% of which appear only once. Sequenced material: PBMCs or a T cell subset sorted from them (not recorded which). The source of these receptors is a young man who had mild COVID-19 (a few samples of this study predate the infection). Cell type and time point are not known.

This clonotype occurred a few times. V is TRBV24-1 and J is TRBJ1-2, with D perhaps TRBD1 (5 bases). The CDR3 loop spans 13 amino acids. The V gene lost 6 bases and the J gene lost 2 bases, with 9 bases spanning the gap. Germline loops: CDR1 KGHDR, CDR2 SFDVKD. This CDR3 is CATSRGTNYGYTF. The CDR3 DNA sequence: TGTGCCACCAGTCGGGGGACGAACTATGGCTACACCTTC.

The chain is built from TRBV25-1 and TRBJ2-3, with D unclear. Germline V lookup: CDR1 MGHDK, CDR2 SYGVNS. The CDR3 runs to 12 residues. Trimming shortened V by 3 bases and J by 6 bases, and 7 bases separated the two germline ends. For the CDR3, the DNA is TGTGCCAGCAGTGAGGGGATGGATACGCAGTATTTT. Translated, it gives CASSEGMDTQYF.